These 3 T cell receptor beta chains originate from one sample sequenced in a study of glioma-infiltrating T cells. TCR alpha and beta CDR3 regions were amplified from RNA using iRepertoire nested multiplex PCR. TCRdb reprocessed the multiplex PCR reads with MiXCR, giving one entry per CDR3 protein. There are around 90,000 distinct CDR3 sequences in the sample; roughly 39% occur only once, and 30% to 40% lies in the top ten. Sequencing was performed on glioma tissue, nonneoplastic brain tissue, or PBMCs (not recorded which). These receptors originate from a human donor with low-grade glioma or glioblastoma, undergoing nonglioma brain surgery, or in good health (not recorded which).

This clonotype was recorded once. A much bigger clone sits one base away, suggesting this may be a read error. The chain carries TRBV29-1 and TRBJ2-2, with D tentatively TRBD2 (5 bases). This CDR3 has 14 residues. V was pared by 2 bases and J by 1 base, with 8 bases between. CDR1 is SQVTM, CDR2 ANQGSEA, per germline. The CDR3 nucleotides are TGCAGCGTTGAACCGGGGTTGAACACCGGGGAGCTGTTTTTT. It encodes CSVEPGLNTGELFF.

With respect to this clonotype: A read error may explain this, as a much larger clone is one base away. The chain joins TRBV11-2 to TRBJ2-3; 11 nucleotides match TRBD2. The length of the CDR3 is 17 residues. Germline CDR1 is SGHAT and CDR2 is FQNNGV. In DNA form, the CDR3 reads TGTGCCAGCAGCTTAGCCGGACTAGCGGGTAGCACAGATACGCAGTGTTTT. Its translation: CASSLAGLAGSTDTQCF. Filled out from reference TRBV11-2 and TRBJ2-3, the complete variable domain reads EAGVAQSPRYKIIEKRQSVAFWCNPISGHATLYWYQQILGQGPKLLIQFQNNGVVDDSQLPKDRFSAERLKGVDSTLKIQPAKLEDSAVYLCASSLAGLAGSTDTQCFGPGTRLTVL.

By share, this clonotype counts as medium-sized. Germline is not matched at one junction end, which may reflect a read error. V gene TRBV25-1 combines with J gene TRBJ2-1, with TRBD1 matching 7 bases. The V gene's germline CDR1 is MGHDK and CDR2 SYGVNS. The CDR3 covers 10 residues. The CDR3 DNA reads as TGTGCCAGCAGTGAGACAGGGATGATCTTC. Its protein product is CASSETGMIF.